The 23 T cell receptor beta chains given below trace back to one sample, sequenced in a study of Ad26.COV2.S vaccination and SARS-CoV-2 variants. Sample treatment: some 19 received Ad26.COV2.S at low or high dose, single or two shots; several received placebo; per-sample allocation not given. Day 63 after the first injection of vaccine or placebo was the sampling time. Sequenced by immunoSEQ multiplex PCR; TCRdb stores in-frame clones only, minus some. The sample holds 350,000 to 500,000 clones; 80% to 95% are singletons and the top ten take 9% to 15%. Sequencing used peripheral blood, obtained in a trial of Ad26.COV2.S vaccine versus placebo. These receptors all stem from a person aged 18-65 years who received the Ad26.COV2.S COVID-19 vaccine or a placebo.

The V gene is TRBV29-1, the J gene TRBJ2-6, with 8 nucleotides matching TRBD1. V gave up 6 bases and J gave up 2 bases; unmatched junction bases: 3. There are 14 residues in the CDR3. Germline loops: CDR1 SQVTM, CDR2 ANQGSEA. For the CDR3, the DNA is TGCAGCGTCACACAGGGGGCTGGGGCCAACGTCCTGACTTTC. Translating it yields CSVTQGAGANVLTF.

This clone has more than one count but fewer than ten. The rearrangement uses TRBV6-5 and TRBJ2-2; D may be TRBD1 or TRBD2 (5 bases each). V lost 10 bases and J 1 base, leaving 13 bases between the germline ends. CDR3 length: 14 amino acids. CDR1 and CDR2 (germline): MNHEY, SVGAGI. The CDR3 here is CATGRDLNTGELFF. For the CDR3, the DNA is TGTGCCACGGGGCGAGACTTGAACACCGGGGAGCTGTTTTTT.

The V call is TRBV15, the J call TRBJ1-4; D not resolved. From germline, CDR1 is LNHNV and CDR2 YYDKDF (reference sequence). The CDR3 extends over 16 amino acids. Trimming left V 2 bases short and J 2 bases short, with 12 bases between. This CDR3 is CATSRRQTETNEKLFF. The CDR3 DNA follows: TGTGCCACCAGCAGAAGGCAGACGGAGACTAATGAAAAACTGTTTTTT.

This sequence joins TRBV28 and TRBJ1-1; 7 bases map to TRBD1. Germline V gives CDR1 MDHEN, CDR2 SYDVKM. V dropped 7 bases and J dropped 8; count of bases not matched to a gene: 16. The CDR3 extends over 15 amino acids. The DNA of the CDR3 is TGTGCCAGCACCCTACCAGGGGGGGTGAGGAGGGAAGCTTTCTTT. Amino acids: CASTLPGGVRREAFF.

The chain employs TRBV27 and TRBJ1-4; no clear D. V was shortened by 5 bases and J by 6 bases, with 13 bases between the two germline ends. The CDR3 is 14 amino acids. The germline gives CDR1 MNHEY, CDR2 SMNVEV (reference sequence). DNA for the CDR3: TGTGCCAGCAGTCGTTCAGTCATCGATGAAAAACTGTTTTTT. Protein sequence: CASSRSVIDEKLFF.

This chain joins TRBV9 and TRBJ2-1; TRBD2 matches at 7 bases. V was clipped by 0 bases and J by 8 bases; unmatched bases: 8. CDR1 SGDLS and CDR2 YYNGEE come from the germline V gene. The CDR3 runs 15 residues. The CDR3, as DNA: TGTGCCAGCAGCGTAGACGCGGGAGTAGCGGATGAGCAGTTCTTC. Amino acids: CASSVDAGVADEQFF. Full variable domain (outside the CDR3, taken from reference TRBV9 and TRBJ2-1): DSGVTQTPKHLITATGQRVTLRCSPRSGDLSVYWYQQSLDQGLQFLIQYYNGEERAKGNILERFSAQQFPDLHSELNLSSLELGDSALYFCASSVDAGVADEQFFGPGTRLTVL.

This clone is a singleton in its sample. The genes are TRBV19 and TRBJ2-2; 10 bases are a match to TRBD2. Germline V gives CDR1 LNHDA, CDR2 SQIVND (reference sequence). V was clipped by 7 bases and J by 7 bases; unmatched bases: 6. The CDR3 has 14 residues. The CDR3 reads CASTSSGRGGELFF. CDR3 nucleotides: TGTGCCAGTACCTCTAGCGGGAGAGGCGGGGAGCTGTTTTTT.

V usage is TRBV5-4 and J usage is TRBJ2-3; 7 nucleotides match TRBD2. Trimming took 2 bases from V and 4 from J; bases not matched to a gene: 7. This CDR3 spans 15 amino acids. In germline, CDR1 is SGHNT, CDR2 YYREEE (reference sequence). CDR3 protein: CASSFGGGVADTQYF. As DNA, the CDR3 is TGTGCCAGCAGCTTTGGGGGAGGGGTAGCAGATACGCAGTATTTT.

The chain is built from TRBV5-1 and TRBJ2-7; D is perhaps TRBD1 (6 bases). Germline lookup yields CDR1 SGHRS and CDR2 YFSETQ. V lost 5 bases, J lost 4 bases, and 19 bases lay in between. The CDR3 has 15 amino acids. CDR3 sequence reads: CASRVTLITGYEQYF. The CDR3 coding sequence is TGCGCCAGCAGGGTTACCCTGATAACAGGGTACGAGCAGTACTTC.

This rearrangement joins TRBV29-1 to TRBJ1-2; no firm D call. The V end was cut by 7 bases, the J end by 4 bases, with 13 bases between. CDR3 length: 12 amino acids. Germline CDR1 SQVTM, CDR2 ANQGSEA. The DNA of the CDR3 is TGCAGCGCCTGGACTGAATCCTATGGCTACACCTTC. Encoded protein: CSAWTESYGYTF.

The chain employs TRBV12-3 or TRBV12-4 and TRBJ2-7; no clear D. The CDR3 has 13 residues. V shed 7 bases and J shed 0 bases, with 10 bases lying between them. The CDR3, as DNA: TGTGCCAGCACCCCCCCGGCCTCCTACGAGCAGTACTTC. This sequence encodes CASTPPASYEQYF.

This chain links TRBV29-1 with TRBJ2-5; weak D call: TRBD2 (5 bases). The germline CDR1 and CDR2 sequences are SQVTM and ANQGSEA. The CDR3 has 14 residues. Deletions cut 1 base from V and 5 bases from J, with 14 bases between. CDR3 in DNA: TGCAGCGTTGAAGTGGGGAGTATAGGGGAGACCCAGTACTTC. Its translation is CSVEVGSIGETQYF.

V and J are TRBV30 and TRBJ1-6; the match to TRBD1 covers 7 bases. CDR3 length: 15 residues. Germline CDR1 GTSNPN, CDR2 SVGIG (reference sequence). V lost 1 base to trimming and J lost 4 bases; unmatched junction nucleotides: 4. The CDR3 sequence: CAWSETGTYNSPLHF. DNA of the CDR3: TGTGCCTGGAGTGAGACAGGGACTTATAATTCACCCCTCCACTTT.

This rearrangement joins TRBV30 to TRBJ2-5; D unresolved. This CDR3 is 12 amino acids long. Trimming stripped 0 bases from V and 6 bases from J, with 8 bases between. Germline-derived CDR1 and CDR2 are GTSNPN and SVGIG (reference sequence). CDR3 bases: TGTGCCTGGAGTGTATCTGCGAAGACCCAGTACTTC. This sequence encodes CAWSVSAKTQYF. Using reference TRBV30 and TRBJ2-5 for the parts outside the CDR3, the full variable domain is SQTIHQWPATLVQPVGSPLSLECTVEGTSNPNLYWYRQAAGRGLQLLFYSVGIGQISSEVPQNLSASRPQDRQFILSSKKLLLSDSGFYLCAWSVSAKTQYFGPGTRLLVL.

This clone appeared once. This rearrangement joins TRBV3-1 (or the pseudogene TRBV3-2) to TRBJ2-5; D not certain. Trimming stripped 1 base from V and 5 bases from J, with 11 bases between. The CDR3 extends over 14 amino acids. Germline CDR1 is LGHDT and CDR2 is YNNKEL (reference sequence). CDR3 sequence (DNA): TGTGCCAGCAGCCAAGCATACCTAGGGGAGACCCAGTACTTC. As protein: CASSQAYLGETQYF.

This clone came up once. This chain uses TRBV27 with TRBJ2-7; D gene uncertain. There are 12 residues in the CDR3. CDR1 and CDR2 from the germline V gene are MNHEY and SMNVEV (reference sequence). Deletions cut 6 bases from V and 2 bases from J, with 8 bases between. The CDR3: CASSLYTYEQYF. For the CDR3, the DNA is TGTGCCAGCAGCTTGTATACCTACGAGCAGTACTTC.

This clone has just one count. The chain employs TRBV19 and TRBJ1-5; 7 nucleotides align to TRBD1. Germline V gives CDR1 LNHDA, CDR2 SQIVND (reference sequence). The CDR3 totals 15 residues. V was pared by 7 bases and J by 5 bases, with 11 bases of the junction left unmatched. The CDR3 region is CASKDDRVEYQPQHF. The CDR3 region has the DNA TGTGCCAGTAAGGATGACAGGGTGGAATATCAGCCCCAGCATTTT.

This chain uses TRBV30 with TRBJ2-2, with 8 bases lining up with TRBD1. The CDR3 consists of 13 residues. The germline gives CDR1 GTSNPN, CDR2 SVGIG (reference sequence). With 7 bases clipped from V and 7 bases from J, the junction kept 8 bases outside the gene matches. As DNA, the CDR3 is TGTGCCTTCCCGGACAGGGAGTACGGGGAGCTGTTTTTT. Translation gives CAFPDREYGELFF.

The CDR3 sequence: CASSVTSGYTGELFF. CDR3 in DNA: TGTGCCAGCAGCGTCACTAGCGGCTACACCGGGGAGCTGTTTTTT. The chain joins TRBV9 to TRBJ2-2, with TRBD2 matching over 8 bases. The CDR3 extends over 15 amino acids. V gave up 2 bases and J gave up 3 bases; unmatched junction bases: 3. Germline V gene lookup returns CDR1 SGDLS and CDR2 YYNGEE.

This chain uses TRBV5-1 with TRBJ2-7, with D tentatively TRBD1 (5 bases). Germline CDR1 SGHRS, CDR2 YFSETQ. The CDR3 extends over 14 amino acids. Trimming took 2 bases from V and 5 from J, leaving 14 bases between them. CDR3 bases: TGCGCCAGCAGCTTTCTGGTCTCACAGGACGAGCAGTACTTC. As protein: CASSFLVSQDEQYF.

J is TRBJ1-6 and V is TRBV5-1; unclear D gene. This CDR3 region has 14 residues. Germline values: CDR1 SGHRS, CDR2 YFSETQ. Trimming cost V 0 bases and J 10 bases, with 11 bases left between them. The CDR3: CASSLGPELSPLHF. The CDR3 nucleotides are TGCGCCAGCAGCTTGGGCCCCGAACTATCACCCCTCCACTTT.

This chain links TRBV7-9 with TRBJ2-7; TRBD2 is a possible D gene (6 bases). There are 15 residues in the CDR3. V gave up 5 bases and J gave up 3 bases, with 17 bases separating them. Germline V lookup: CDR1 SEHNR, CDR2 FQNEAQ (reference sequence). DNA for the CDR3: TGTGCCAGCAGCGGCCCCGGGAGTTTAGTCTACGAGCAGTACTTC. Translation: CASSGPGSLVYEQYF.

The gene calls are TRBV28 and TRBJ2-1; possible D gene TRBD2, 5 bases. The CDR3 is made up of 18 amino acids. Germline V lookup: CDR1 MDHEN, CDR2 SYDVKM. Deletions cut 3 bases from V and 4 bases from J, with 22 bases between. CDR3 protein: CASSLVRVRTPVYNEQFF. DNA of the CDR3: TGTGCCAGCAGTTTGGTAAGGGTCAGGACTCCCGTTTACAATGAGCAGTTCTTC. Based on the CDR3 plus reference TRBV28 and TRBJ2-1, the full variable domain is DVKVTQSSRYLVKRTGEKVFLECVQDMDHENMFWYRQDPGLGLRLIYFSYDVKMKEKGDIPEGYSVSREKKERFSLILESASTNQTSMYLCASSLVRVRTPVYNEQFFGPGTRLTVL.